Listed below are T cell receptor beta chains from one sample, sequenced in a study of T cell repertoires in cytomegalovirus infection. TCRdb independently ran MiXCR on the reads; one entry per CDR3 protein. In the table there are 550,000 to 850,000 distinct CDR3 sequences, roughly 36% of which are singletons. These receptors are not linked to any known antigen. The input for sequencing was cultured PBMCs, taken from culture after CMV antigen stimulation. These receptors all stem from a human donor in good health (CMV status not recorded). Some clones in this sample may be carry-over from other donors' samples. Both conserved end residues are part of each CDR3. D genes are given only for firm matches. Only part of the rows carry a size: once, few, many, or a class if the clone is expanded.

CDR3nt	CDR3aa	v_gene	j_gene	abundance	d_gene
TGTGCCAGCAGCTCCCGGGACAGGCCAAATGAAAAACTGTTTTTT	CASSSRDRPNEKLFF	TRBV4-1	TRBJ1-4	-	TRBD1
TGTGCCAGCAGGCCGACAGGGGTACCCTCCTACGAGCAGTACTTC	CASRPTGVPSYEQYF	TRBV12-3/TRBV12-4	TRBJ2-7	-	TRBD1
TGTGCCAGCAGCTTAGACAGGTCCTACACTGAAGCTTTCTTT	CASSLDRSYTEAFF	TRBV7-2	TRBJ1-1	many	-
TGTGCCAGCAGCTTTGCAGCGGGAGATCAAGAGACCCAGTACTTC	CASSFAAGDQETQYF	TRBV7-2	TRBJ2-5	many	TRBD2
TGCGCCAGCAGCCAAGGGCGGAGGTCAAGCCACACAGATACGCAGTATTTT	CASSQGRRSSHTDTQYF	TRBV4-3	TRBJ2-3	-	-
TGTGCCAGCAGCCGTAGGGGGCTAGCGGGATTATGGGAGCAGTACTTC	CASSRRGLAGLWEQYF	TRBV7-6	TRBJ2-7	-	TRBD2
TGTGCCATCAGGGTATCGGGACAGGACTTAAGGCCTGGAAACACCATATATTTT	CAIRVSGQDLRPGNTIYF	TRBV10-3	TRBJ1-3	-	TRBD1
TGCAGTGCTAACACAGGGTATAGCAATCAGCCCCAGCATTTT	CSANTGYSNQPQHF	TRBV20-1	TRBJ1-5	-	-
TGTGCCAGCGCCCGGGGCCTGTCCTACGAGCAGTACTTC	CASARGLSYEQYF	TRBV12-3/TRBV12-4	TRBJ2-7	few	-
TGTGCCAGCAGCTTATGGCCCGACCCGACTGGCGCTTTCTTT	CASSLWPDPTGAFF	TRBV7-6	TRBJ1-1	few	-
TGTGCCAGCAGCTTATCACCTAGCGGGGGAGACAATGAGCAGTTCTTC	CASSLSPSGGDNEQFF	TRBV7-9	TRBJ2-1	few	TRBD2
TGTGCCAGTAGTATAATGGGGTCCAATCAGCCCCAGCATTTT	CASSIMGSNQPQHF	TRBV19	TRBJ1-5	-	-
TGCAGTGCTAGAGAGAGGGTGGACACCATATATTTT	CSARERVDTIYF	TRBV20-1	TRBJ1-3	-	-
TGTGCCAGCAGCCCCACACTGGCGGACAATGAGCAGTTCTTC	CASSPTLADNEQFF	TRBV7-6	TRBJ2-1	few	-
TGTGCCAGCAGTCTCCAATGGGGGAGCTCCTACGAGCAGTACTTC	CASSLQWGSSYEQYF	TRBV27	TRBJ2-7	-	-
TGCAGTGCTAGAGTTGACAGGGACGACACTGAAGCTTTCTTT	CSARVDRDDTEAFF	TRBV20-1	TRBJ1-1	-	TRBD1
TGTGCCACAGCTGTCCCGGACCGCCCGGCGGTTGAGCAGTTCTTC	CATAVPDRPAVEQFF	TRBV6-2/TRBV6-3	TRBJ2-1	-	-
TGTGCCAGCAGCCAGCCCGACGGGTCCGAGAATCAGCCCCAGCATTTT	CASSQPDGSENQPQHF	TRBV7-8	TRBJ1-5	many	-